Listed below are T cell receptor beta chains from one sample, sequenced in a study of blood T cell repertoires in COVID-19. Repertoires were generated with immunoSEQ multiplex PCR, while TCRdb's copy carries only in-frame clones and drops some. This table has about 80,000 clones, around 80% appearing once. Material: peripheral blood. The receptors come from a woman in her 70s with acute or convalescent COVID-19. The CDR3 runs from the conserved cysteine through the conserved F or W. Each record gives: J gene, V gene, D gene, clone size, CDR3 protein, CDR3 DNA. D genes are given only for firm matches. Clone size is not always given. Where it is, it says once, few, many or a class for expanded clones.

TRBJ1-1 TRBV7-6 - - CASSFSGDTEAFF TGTGCCAGCAGCTTCTCCGGGGACACTGAAGCTTTCTTT
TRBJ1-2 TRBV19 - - CASSIAAGASDGYTF TGTGCCAGTAGTATAGCGGCAGGGGCGTCGGATGGCTACACCTTC
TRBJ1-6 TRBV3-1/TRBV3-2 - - CASKEGHLNSPLHF TGTGCCAGCAAGGAGGGCCATCTTAATTCACCCCTCCACTTT
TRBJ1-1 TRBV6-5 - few CASSSHMNTEAFF TGTGCCAGCAGTTCACACATGAACACTGAAGCTTTCTTT
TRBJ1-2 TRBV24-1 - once CATSDSGQSHYGYTF TGTGCCACCAGTGATAGCGGACAGAGTCACTATGGCTACACCTTC
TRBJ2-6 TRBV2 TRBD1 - CASRGTGGYSGANVLTF TGTGCCAGCAGAGGGACAGGGGGCTACTCTGGGGCCAACGTCCTGACTTTC
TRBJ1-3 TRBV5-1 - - CASSPGSGVRSGNTIYF TGCGCCAGCAGCCCTGGTTCCGGGGTTAGATCTGGAAACACCATATATTTT
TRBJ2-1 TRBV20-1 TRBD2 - CSASAKGGRAPFSYNEQFF TGCAGTGCTAGTGCCAAAGGCGGGAGGGCCCCTTTCTCCTACAATGAGCAGTTCTTC
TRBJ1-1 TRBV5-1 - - CASSLAKGMNTEAFF TGCGCCAGCAGCTTGGCCAAGGGGATGAACACTGAAGCTTTCTTT
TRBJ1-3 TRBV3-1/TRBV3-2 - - CASSPPIFSGNTIYF TGTGCCAGCAGCCCCCCCATTTTTTCTGGAAACACCATATATTTT
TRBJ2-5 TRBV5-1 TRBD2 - CASSQSIGEGQETQYF TGCGCCAGCAGCCAGTCTATCGGGGAGGGGCAAGAGACCCAGTACTTC
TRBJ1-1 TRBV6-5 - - CASRSLLDTEAFF TGTGCCAGCAGGAGCTTACTGGACACTGAAGCTTTCTTT
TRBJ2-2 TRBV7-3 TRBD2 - CASSLGLAANTGELFF TGTGCCAGCAGCTTAGGTCTAGCGGCGAACACCGGGGAGCTGTTTTTT
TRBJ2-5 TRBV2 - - CASRAGLAIQETQYF TGTGCCAGCAGGGCGGGCCTAGCCATACAAGAGACCCAGTACTTC
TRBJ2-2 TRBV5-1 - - CASSLEAEADTGELFF TGCGCCAGCAGCTTGGAGGCTGAAGCGGACACCGGGGAGCTGTTTTTT
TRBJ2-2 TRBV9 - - CASRLGLNTGELFF TGTGCCAGCCGACTAGGATTGAACACCGGGGAGCTGTTTTTT
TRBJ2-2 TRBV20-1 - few CSASSPTSVTGELFF TGCAGTGCTAGTAGTCCCACTAGTGTCACCGGGGAGCTGTTTTTT
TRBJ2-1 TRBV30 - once CAWSELVNNEQFF TGTGCCTGGAGTGAACTGGTGAACAATGAGCAGTTCTTC
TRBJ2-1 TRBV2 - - CASSETSVLGNEQFF TGTGCCAGCAGTGAGACATCCGTTTTGGGTAATGAGCAGTTCTTC
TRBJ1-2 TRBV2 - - CASSEAVSGNGYTF TGTGCCAGCAGTGAAGCGGTGTCAGGGAATGGCTACACCTTC
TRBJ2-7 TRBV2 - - CASSANMRDGEQYF TGTGCCAGCAGTGCAAATATGAGGGATGGCGAGCAGTACTTC
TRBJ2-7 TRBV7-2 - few CASSWRNNYEQYF TGTGCCAGCAGCTGGCGGAACAACTACGAGCAGTACTTC
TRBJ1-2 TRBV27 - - CASRSQGWGYGYTF TGTGCCAGCAGATCACAGGGATGGGGCTATGGCTACACCTTC
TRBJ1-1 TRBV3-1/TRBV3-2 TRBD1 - CASSHNQGQALNTEAFF TGTGCCAGCAGCCACAACCAGGGACAGGCCTTGAACACTGAAGCTTTCTTT
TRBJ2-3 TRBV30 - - CASGGQNADTQYF TGTGCCTCCGGAGGTCAGAACGCAGATACGCAGTATTTT
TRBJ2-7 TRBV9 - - CASSPSLGGAVPYEQYF TGTGCCAGCAGCCCATCGTTGGGGGGGGCGGTACCCTACGAGCAGTACTTC
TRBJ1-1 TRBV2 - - CASTGDSTEAFF TGTGCCAGCACCGGAGACAGTACTGAAGCTTTCTTT
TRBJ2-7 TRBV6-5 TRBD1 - CASSYDGTGPYEQYF TGTGCCAGCAGTTACGACGGGACAGGACCCTACGAGCAGTACTTC
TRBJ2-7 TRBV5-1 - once CASSLDIQYEQYF TGCGCCAGCAGCTTGGACATACAGTACGAGCAGTACTTC
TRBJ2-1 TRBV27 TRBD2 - CASRSAGTSNEQFF TGTGCCAGCAGATCCGCGGGGACTAGCAATGAGCAGTTCTTC
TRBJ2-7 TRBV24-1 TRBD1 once CATSAGQPYEQYF TGTGCCACCAGTGCGGGACAGCCCTACGAGCAGTACTTC
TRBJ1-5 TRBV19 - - CASTPRQSTHQPQHF TGTGCCAGTACCCCCAGGCAGAGTACTCATCAGCCCCAGCATTTT
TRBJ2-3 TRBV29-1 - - CSVKLNTDTQYF TGCAGCGTTAAGCTAAACACAGATACGCAGTATTTT
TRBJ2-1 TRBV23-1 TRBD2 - CASSQFIWREGQAPGYNEQFF TGCGCCAGCAGTCAATTTATCTGGCGGGAGGGCCAGGCCCCAGGATACAATGAGCAGTTCTTC
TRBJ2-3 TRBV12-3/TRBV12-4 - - CASSGGVGTQYF TGTGCCAGCAGTGGCGGGGTGGGTACGCAGTATTTT
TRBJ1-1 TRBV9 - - CASSVDRPGAPTEAFF TGTGCCAGCAGCGTAGATAGGCCAGGGGCCCCCACTGAAGCTTTCTTT
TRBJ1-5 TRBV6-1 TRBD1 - CASSEKGLRGQGPPVQPQHF TGTGCCAGCAGTGAAAAAGGGCTTAGGGGGCAGGGTCCTCCTGTTCAGCCCCAGCATTTT
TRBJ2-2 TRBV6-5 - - CASTNQRGTGELFF TGTGCCAGCACTAATCAACGGGGCACCGGGGAGCTGTTTTTT
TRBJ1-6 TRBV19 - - CASTVSDRSGSPLHF TGTGCCAGTACCGTGTCCGACAGGTCTGGTTCACCCCTCCACTTT
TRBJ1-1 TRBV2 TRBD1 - CASRGDRNTEAFF TGTGCCAGCAGGGGGGACAGGAACACTGAAGCTTTCTTT
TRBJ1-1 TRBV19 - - CASSIDLRNLLNTEAFF TGTGCCAGTAGTATAGATTTGAGGAACCTCCTGAACACTGAAGCTTTCTTT
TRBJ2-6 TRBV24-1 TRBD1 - CATSDPSPTGAGANVLTF TGTGCCACCAGTGACCCTTCACCGACAGGGGCTGGGGCCAACGTCCTGACTTTC
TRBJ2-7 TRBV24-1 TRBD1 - CATSETRTGVDEQYF TGTGCCACCAGTGAAACAAGGACAGGGGTCGACGAGCAGTACTTC
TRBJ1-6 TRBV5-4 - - CASSLMGSSYNSPLHF TGTGCCAGCAGCTTGATGGGGAGCTCCTATAATTCACCCCTCCACTTT
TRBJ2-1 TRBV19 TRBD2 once CASSKLSAGVSTYNEQFF TGTGCCAGTAGTAAGTTAAGCGCGGGGGTGAGCACCTACAATGAGCAGTTCTTC
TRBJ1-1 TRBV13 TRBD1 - CASSLTGGTEAFF TGTGCCAGCAGCTTGACAGGGGGAACTGAAGCTTTCTTT